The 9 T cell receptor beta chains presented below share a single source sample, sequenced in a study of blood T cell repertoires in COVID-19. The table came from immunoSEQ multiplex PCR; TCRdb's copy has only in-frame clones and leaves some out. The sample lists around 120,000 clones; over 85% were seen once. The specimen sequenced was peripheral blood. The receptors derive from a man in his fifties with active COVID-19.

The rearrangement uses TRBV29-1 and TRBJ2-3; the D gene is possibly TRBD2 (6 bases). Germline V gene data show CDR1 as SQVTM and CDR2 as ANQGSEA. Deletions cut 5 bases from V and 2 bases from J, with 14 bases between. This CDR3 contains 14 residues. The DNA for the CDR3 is TGCAGCGTTATCGCGGGGTCCTACACAGATACGCAGTATTTT. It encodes CSVIAGSYTDTQYF.

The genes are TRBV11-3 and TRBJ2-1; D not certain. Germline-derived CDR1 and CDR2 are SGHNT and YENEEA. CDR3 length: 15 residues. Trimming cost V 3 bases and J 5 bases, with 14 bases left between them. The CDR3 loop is CASSFILNSNNEQFF. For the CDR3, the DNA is TGTGCCAGCAGCTTCATACTAAATTCGAACAATGAGCAGTTCTTC. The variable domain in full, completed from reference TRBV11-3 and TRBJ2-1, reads EAGVVQSPRYKIIEKKQPVAFWCNPISGHNTLYWYLQNLGQGPELLIRYENEEAVDDSQLPKDRFSAERLKGVDSTLKIQPAELGDSAVYLCASSFILNSNNEQFFGPGTRLTVL.

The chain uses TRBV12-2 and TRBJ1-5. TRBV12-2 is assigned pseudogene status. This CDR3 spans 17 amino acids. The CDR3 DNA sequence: TGTGCAAGTCGCCCCGGCCGGGGGGTCCAGGGGAATCAGCCCCAGCATTTT. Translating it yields CASRPGRGVQGNQPQHF.

The CDR3 nucleotides read TGTGCCAGCAGCAGGACTGCGTCGACTGGGGCCAACGTCCTGACTTTC. It specifies CASSRTASTGANVLTF. The chain has TRBV11-3 and TRBJ2-6, with a weak D call TRBD2 (5 bases). The CDR3 contains 16 residues. V lost 5 bases and J lost 2, with 13 bases in between. Germline V gene lookup returns CDR1 SGHNT and CDR2 YENEEA. Complete variable domain (other parts from reference TRBV11-3 and TRBJ2-6): EAGVVQSPRYKIIEKKQPVAFWCNPISGHNTLYWYLQNLGQGPELLIRYENEEAVDDSQLPKDRFSAERLKGVDSTLKIQPAELGDSAVYLCASSRTASTGANVLTFGAGSRLTVL.

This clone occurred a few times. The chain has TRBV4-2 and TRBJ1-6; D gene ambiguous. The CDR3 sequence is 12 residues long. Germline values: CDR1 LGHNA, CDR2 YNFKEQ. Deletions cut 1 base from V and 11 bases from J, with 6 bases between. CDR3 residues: CASSQGRPPLHF. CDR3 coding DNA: TGTGCCAGCAGCCAAGGCAGGCCACCCCTCCACTTT.

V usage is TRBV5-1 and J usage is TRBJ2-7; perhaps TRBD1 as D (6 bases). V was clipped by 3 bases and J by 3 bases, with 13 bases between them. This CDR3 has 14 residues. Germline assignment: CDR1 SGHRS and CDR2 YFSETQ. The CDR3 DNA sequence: TGCGCCAGCAGCTCCATGGGGGCCGACTACGAGCAGTACTTC. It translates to CASSSMGADYEQYF.

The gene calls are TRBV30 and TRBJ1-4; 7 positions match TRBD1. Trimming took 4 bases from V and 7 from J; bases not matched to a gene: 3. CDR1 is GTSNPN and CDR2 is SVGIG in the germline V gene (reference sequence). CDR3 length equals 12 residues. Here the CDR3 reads CAWTRDSEKLFF. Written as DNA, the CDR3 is TGTGCCTGGACTAGGGACAGTGAAAAACTGTTTTTT.

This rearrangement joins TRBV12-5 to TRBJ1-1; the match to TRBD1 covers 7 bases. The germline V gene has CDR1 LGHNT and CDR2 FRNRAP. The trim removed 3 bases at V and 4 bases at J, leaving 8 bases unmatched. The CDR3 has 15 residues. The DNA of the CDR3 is TGTGCTAGTGGTTTAGGGACAACAGGGGTCACTGAAGCTTTCTTT. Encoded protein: CASGLGTTGVTEAFF.

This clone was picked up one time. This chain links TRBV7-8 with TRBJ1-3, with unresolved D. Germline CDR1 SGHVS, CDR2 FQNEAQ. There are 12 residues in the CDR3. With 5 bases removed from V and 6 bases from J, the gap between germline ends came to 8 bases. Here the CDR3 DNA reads TGTGCCAGCAGCCCCGCGGAAAACACCATATATTTT. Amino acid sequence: CASSPAENTIYF. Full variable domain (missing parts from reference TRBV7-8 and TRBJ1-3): GAGVSQSPRYKVAKRGQDVALRCDPISGHVSLFWYQQALGQGPEFLTYFQNEAQLDKSGLPSDRFFAERPEGSVSTLKIQRTQQEDSAVYLCASSPAENTIYFGEGSWLTVV.